The 26 T cell receptor beta chains given below trace back to one sample, sequenced in a study of blood T cell repertoires in COVID-19 (dated by TCRdb to the early 2020s). The library was produced with the immunoSEQ multiplex PCR assay. Sourced from immuneACCESS, this table was stored by TCRdb with only in-frame sequences that have V and J called. A share of the clones is absent; for the studies checked, an unresolved V gene accounts for under half, and the remainder has no known explanation. Recorded for this sample are fewer than 45,000 clones; around 80% of them occurred a single time. 11% to 15% of the sample is in the top ten clones. Sequenced sample: peripheral blood. The origin of the receptors is a human donor in a cohort sampled during active COVID-19.

About this clone: The germline gene is not matched at one end of the junction; a read error may be the cause. The rearrangement joins TRBV19 to TRBJ2-1; D is perhaps TRBD1 (6 bases). There are 10 residues in the CDR3. Looked up from germline, CDR1 is LNHDA and CDR2 is SQIVND (reference sequence). The CDR3 sequence is CASSNYREIF. The CDR3 nucleotides read TGTGCCAGTAGTAACTACAGGGAGATCTTC.

By its share, this clone is medium-sized. This chain connects TRBV10-2 to TRBJ1-2, with D perhaps TRBD1 (6 bases). This CDR3 comprises 15 residues. Trimming took 0 bases from V and 2 from J, leaving 10 bases between them. The germline V gene encodes CDR1 WSHSY and CDR2 SAAADI. The CDR3, as DNA: TGCGCCAGCAGTGAGTCGAAAGGGACAAACTATGGCTACACCTTC. It encodes CASSESKGTNYGYTF.

This clone was recorded only once. The DNA of the CDR3 is TGTGCCAGCAGCCCTGGACAGCCTGAAGCTTTCTTT. This encodes CASSPGQPEAFF. The V and J genes are TRBV11-1 and TRBJ1-1; tentatively, D is TRBD1 (6 bases). CDR1 is SGHAT, CDR2 FQDESV, per germline (reference sequence). V was shortened by 5 bases and J by 6 bases, with 10 bases between the two germline ends. The CDR3 is 12 residues long.

This clone was picked up a small number of times. This chain links TRBV7-8 with TRBJ1-1; 7 positions match TRBD1. CDR3 length: 15 residues. CDR1 is SGHVS, CDR2 FQNEAQ, per germline. V trimming: 5 bases; J trimming: 3 bases; junction bases outside the gene matches: 9. The CDR3 DNA sequence: TGTGCCAGCAGCCGAGAACCGGGACAGCACACTGAAGCTTTCTTT. It yields the protein CASSREPGQHTEAFF. Complete variable domain (other parts from reference TRBV7-8 and TRBJ1-1): GAGVSQSPRYKVAKRGQDVALRCDPISGHVSLFWYQQALGQGPEFLTYFQNEAQLDKSGLPSDRFFAERPEGSVSTLKIQRTQQEDSAVYLCASSREPGQHTEAFFGQGTRLTVV.

A single count supports this clone. The genes are TRBV5-1 and TRBJ2-1; no definite D call. Germline CDR1 reads SGHRS; CDR2 reads YFSETQ. The CDR3 extends over 15 amino acids. Trimming cost V 0 bases and J 1 base, with 8 bases left between them. This CDR3 is CASSLAAASYNEQFF. CDR3 DNA: TGCGCCAGCAGCTTGGCTGCGGCTTCCTACAATGAGCAGTTCTTC.

This chain connects TRBV5-1 to TRBJ2-5, with 11 bases lining up with TRBD1. Germline-derived CDR1 and CDR2 are SGHRS and YFSETQ. With V trimmed by 3 bases and J by 3 bases, 7 bases remained unmatched. The CDR3 runs to 16 residues. CDR3 loop: CASSSSRDRGEETQYF. CDR3 DNA sequence: TGCGCCAGCAGCTCAAGCCGGGACAGGGGGGAAGAGACCCAGTACTTC.

The chain is built from TRBV23-1 and TRBJ1-5; D call uncertain. TRBV23-1 falls under the ORF class, with uncertain function. Trimming removed 0 bases from V and 3 bases from J, with 12 bases in between. The CDR3 is 16 residues long. CDR3 residues: CASSQSGGGFNQPQHF. CDR3 sequence (DNA): TGCGCCAGCAGTCAATCGGGAGGAGGATTCAATCAGCCCCAGCATTTT.

The V gene is TRBV28, the J gene TRBJ2-5, with 8 bases aligning to TRBD1. The trim removed 6 bases at V and 3 bases at J, leaving 9 bases unmatched. This CDR3 comprises 15 residues. Germline V gives CDR1 MDHEN, CDR2 SYDVKM. CDR3 protein: CASSSTGVREETQYF. The CDR3 nucleotides read TGTGCCAGCAGCTCGACAGGGGTAAGGGAAGAGACCCAGTACTTC.

The chain combines TRBV25-1 with TRBJ2-1, with TRBD2 matching 10 bases. This CDR3 is built from 15 residues. V was clipped by 4 bases and J by 3 bases; unmatched bases: 3. Germline assignment: CDR1 MGHDK and CDR2 SYGVNS. The CDR3 DNA reads as TGTGCCAGCAGTGTTGCTAGCGGGGGCTACAATGAGCAGTTCTTC. It translates to CASSVASGGYNEQFF.

This clone was seen ten or more times. The chain has TRBV11-3 and TRBJ2-1; D is unclear. CDR3 size: 11 residues. V shed 1 base and J shed 10 bases, with 5 bases lying between them. Germline CDR1 SGHNT, CDR2 YENEEA. CDR3 sequence reads: CASSLGAEQFF. In DNA, the CDR3 is TGTGCCAGCAGCTTAGGAGCCGAGCAGTTCTTC.

The J gene is TRBJ1-6, the V gene TRBV6-1; 8 nucleotides match TRBD1. This CDR3 spans 17 amino acids. Unmatched junction bases numbered 10, after V lost 2 bases and J lost 7 bases. Germline CDR1 MNHNS, CDR2 SASEGT. CDR3 nucleotide sequence: TGTGCCAGCAGTGAATTAAACTGGACAGGGCAAAATTCACCCCTCCACTTT. Residues: CASSELNWTGQNSPLHF.

This clone has only a few counts. The rearrangement joins TRBV10-3 to TRBJ2-1, with 14 positions matching TRBD2. Germline V gene lookup returns CDR1 ENHRY and CDR2 SYGVKD. V lost 5 bases, J lost 5 bases, and 11 bases stayed unmatched. This CDR3 comprises 18 residues. The CDR3 loop reads CAISSTGLAGARHNEQFF. CDR3 nucleotides: TGTGCCATCAGTTCCACGGGACTAGCGGGAGCGCGGCACAATGAGCAGTTCTTC.

The V and J genes are TRBV12-3 or TRBV12-4 and TRBJ1-2; D perhaps matches TRBD1 (6 bases). The CDR3 consists of 12 residues. Between the trimmed V and J ends, which lost 6 bases and 8 bases, there was a span of 13 bases. This CDR3 is CASRFRGWGYTF. CDR3 coding DNA: TGTGCCAGCAGATTCAGGGGATGGGGCTACACCTTC.

The chain employs TRBV4-2 and TRBJ2-7, with 11 bases that match TRBD2. V lost 4 bases, J lost 1 base, and 6 bases stayed unmatched. CDR1 LGHNA and CDR2 YNFKEQ come from the germline V gene. This CDR3 has 16 amino acids. The DNA of the CDR3 is TGTGCCAGCAGCCCCGTCACTAGCGGGAGTTCCTACGAGCAGTACTTC. This sequence encodes CASSPVTSGSSYEQYF.

The genes are TRBV18 and TRBJ2-7; maybe TRBD1 (5 bases). Germline CDR1 reads KGHSH; CDR2 reads LQKENI. The CDR3 contains 17 residues. Deletions cut 3 bases from V and 7 bases from J, with 25 bases between. The CDR3: CASSPPPGPGWAKEQYF. The CDR3 coding sequence is TGTGCCAGCTCACCCCCACCCGGACCAGGGTGGGCAAAAGAGCAGTACTTC.

The chain combines TRBV30 with TRBJ1-4, with D unresolved. The CDR3 length is 15 residues. V was clipped by 1 base and J by 0 bases, with 9 bases between them. Germline-derived CDR1 and CDR2 are GTSNPN and SVGIG (reference sequence). The CDR3 DNA reads as TGTGCCTGGAGTGCAGGTACAGCAACTAATGAAAAACTGTTTTTT. It codes for CAWSAGTATNEKLFF.

The chain employs TRBV13 and TRBJ2-3, with a weak D call TRBD1 (5 bases). The CDR3 consists of 12 residues. Trimming removed 4 bases at V and 4 bases at J, with 6 bases between. CDR1 and CDR2 from the germline V gene are PRHDT and FYEKMQ (reference sequence). CDR3 sequence: CASSSRADTQYF. CDR3 DNA: TGTGCCAGCAGCTCCAGGGCAGATACGCAGTATTTT.

V is TRBV12-3 or TRBV12-4 and J is TRBJ1-2; D gene ambiguous. Deletions cut 6 bases from V and 8 bases from J, with 13 bases between. This CDR3 has 12 residues. CDR3 DNA sequence: TGTGCCAGCAGCAGACTACAAGGCGGCTACACCTTC. Translated, it gives CASSRLQGGYTF.

The genes are TRBV7-3 and TRBJ2-1; weak D call: TRBD2 (6 bases). The V gene's germline CDR1 is SGHTA and CDR2 FQGTGA. This CDR3 contains 17 residues. V lost 5 bases to trimming and J lost 2 bases, with 19 bases between them. The CDR3 loop is CASSLWVAAAAYNEQFF. Written as DNA, the CDR3 is TGTGCCAGCAGCCTTTGGGTAGCGGCCGCCGCCTACAATGAGCAGTTCTTC.

The chain has TRBV18 and TRBJ2-5; possible D gene TRBD1, 5 bases. Looked up from germline, CDR1 is KGHSH and CDR2 is LQKENI. The CDR3 sequence is 16 residues long. The ends were cut back, 2 bases at V and 2 bases at J, with 15 bases in the middle. The CDR3 nucleotides are TGTGCCAGCTCACCAGGGTTTCAGGGCACGCAAGAGACCCAGTACTTC. This gives the protein CASSPGFQGTQETQYF.

The V and J genes are TRBV24-1 and TRBJ2-1; 7 nucleotides match TRBD2. Germline V gene sequence: CDR1 KGHDR, CDR2 SFDVKD. CDR3 length equals 16 residues. V shed 3 bases, J shed 9 bases, and the junction held 13 bases outside the gene matches. This CDR3 is CATSDPALAESSEQFF. The CDR3 nucleotides are TGTGCCACCAGTGATCCCGCGCTAGCGGAATCTAGTGAGCAGTTCTTC.

The chain carries TRBV14 and TRBJ1-1; D possibly corresponds to TRBD1 (5 bases). Germline CDR1 SGHDN, CDR2 FVKESK. V lost 4 bases and J lost 4, with 13 bases in between. This CDR3 is 14 amino acids long. The CDR3 DNA is TGTGCCAGCAGCCTCGTTAACGGGGGCACTGAAGCTTTCTTT. Its translation: CASSLVNGGTEAFF.

The J gene is TRBJ1-3, the V gene TRBV19; tentatively, D is TRBD1 (6 bases). The germline CDR1 and CDR2 sequences are LNHDA and SQIVND (reference sequence). The CDR3 sequence is 15 residues long. Trimming removed 5 bases at V and 0 bases at J, with 11 bases between. The CDR3, as DNA: TGTGCCAGTAGTGGATCAGGGGACTCTGGAAACACCATATATTTT. As protein: CASSGSGDSGNTIYF.

The chain carries TRBV30 and TRBJ2-3, with D possibly TRBD2 on 6 matching bases. There are 14 residues in the CDR3. Germline V lookup: CDR1 GTSNPN, CDR2 SVGIG (reference sequence). Between the trimmed V and J ends, which lost 2 bases and 2 bases, there was a span of 11 bases. The CDR3 region has the DNA TGTGCCTGGAGTTGGGACTTTTACACAGATACGCAGTATTTT. Encoded protein: CAWSWDFYTDTQYF.

The V call is TRBV4-1, the J call TRBJ2-6; 12 bases align to TRBD2. Germline values: CDR1 MGHRA, CDR2 YSYEKL. The junction had 9 bases not matched to a gene; V was cut back by 4 bases and J by 2 bases. The CDR3 has 19 residues. In DNA form, the CDR3 reads TGCGCCAGCAGCCTGGAAGCTAGCGGGAGGGCTACTGGGGCCAACGTCCTGACTTTC. Its protein product is CASSLEASGRATGANVLTF.

Only one count was recorded for this clone. The J gene is TRBJ1-6, the V gene TRBV4-3; 7 positions agree with TRBD1. There are 15 residues in the CDR3. CDR1 LGHNA and CDR2 YSLEER come from the germline V gene. V trimming: 0 bases; J trimming: 6 bases; junction bases outside the gene matches: 2. The CDR3 here is CASSQEGTVNSPLHF. CDR3 sequence (DNA): TGCGCCAGCAGCCAAGAAGGGACAGTTAATTCACCCCTCCACTTT.